This T cell receptor (beta chain) was profiled in a study of OX40 agonist ivuxolimab in advanced cancers. Findings and limits, study-wide: On average, a greater number of expanded clones characterised CD8+ T cells relative to CD4+.

The ends were cut back, 0 bases at V and 0 bases at J, with 10 bases in the middle. CDR3 size: 17 residues. Germline V lookup: CDR1 SGHRS, CDR2 YFSETQ. Libraries were prepared by immunoSEQ multiplex PCR; TCRdb keeps only in-frame clonotypes and omits some of them. The sample includes about 82,000 clones, 75% to 90% of them seen just once. With regard to this clone: Its antigen remains unknown.

The V and J genes are TRBV5-1 and TRBJ2-6; D assignment may be TRBD1 or TRBD2 (5 bases each). Sequences were derived from CD4+ or CD8+ T cells sorted from blood, sampled in a trial of the OX40 agonist ivuxolimab. This TCR was recovered from an adult with an advanced solid tumor such as melanoma, head and neck, liver or kidney cancer. The CDR3 nucleotides read TGCGCCAGCAGCTTGGCCGGGACCAACTCTGGGGCCAACGTCCTGACTTTC. It translates to CASSLAGTNSGANVLTF. Filled out from reference TRBV5-1 and TRBJ2-6, the complete variable domain reads KAGVTQTPRYLIKTRGQQVTLSCSPISGHRSVSWYQQTPGQGLQFLFEYFSETQRNKGNFPGRFSGRQFSNSRSEMNVSTLELGDSALYLCASSLAGTNSGANVLTFGAGSRLTVL.